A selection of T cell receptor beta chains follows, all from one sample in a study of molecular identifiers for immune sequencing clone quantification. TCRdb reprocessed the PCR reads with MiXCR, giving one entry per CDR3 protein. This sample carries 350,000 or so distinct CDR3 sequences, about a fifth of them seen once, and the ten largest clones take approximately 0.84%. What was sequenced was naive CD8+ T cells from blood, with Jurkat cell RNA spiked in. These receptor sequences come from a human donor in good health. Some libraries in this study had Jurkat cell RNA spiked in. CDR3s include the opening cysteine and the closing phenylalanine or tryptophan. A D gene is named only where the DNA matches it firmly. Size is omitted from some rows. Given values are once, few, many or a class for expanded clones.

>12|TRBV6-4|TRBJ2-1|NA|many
TGTGCCAGCAGTGACTTGGCAGGTGAGCAGTTCTTC
CASSDLAGEQFF
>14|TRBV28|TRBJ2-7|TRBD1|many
TGTGCCAGCACCCTTCAGGGGGCCAGTTACGAGCAGTACTTC
CASTLQGASYEQYF
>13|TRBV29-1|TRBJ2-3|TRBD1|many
TGCAGCGTTGGGACAGGCAGATTAGATACGCAGTATTTT
CSVGTGRLDTQYF
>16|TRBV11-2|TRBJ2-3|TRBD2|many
TGTGCCAGCAGCTTTCGGGACTACTCATCCACAGATACGCAGTATTTT
CASSFRDYSSTDTQYF
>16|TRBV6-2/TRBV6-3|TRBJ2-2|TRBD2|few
TGTGCCAGCTCATCACCGGGGGGAGGGCCCGACGGGGAGCTGTTTTTT
CASSSPGGGPDGELFF
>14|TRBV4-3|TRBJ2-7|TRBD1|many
TGCGCCAGCAGCCAAACGGACAGGGACGACGAGCAGTACTTC
CASSQTDRDDEQYF
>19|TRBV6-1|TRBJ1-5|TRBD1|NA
TGTGCCAGCAGTGACCCGATCCGTACCGGGACAGATAGCAATCAGCCCCAGCATTTT
CASSDPIRTGTDSNQPQHF
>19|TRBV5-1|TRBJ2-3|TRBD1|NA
TGCGCCAGCAGCGCCCCGGGACAGGGGTTGTTACTCGGCACAGATACGCAGTATTTT
CASSAPGQGLLLGTDTQYF
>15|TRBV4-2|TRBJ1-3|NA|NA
TGTGCCAGCAGCCCATCAGGGGCTCCCGGAAACACCATATATTTT
CASSPSGAPGNTIYF
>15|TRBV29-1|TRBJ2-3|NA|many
TGCAGCGTTGAAGTTGGCCAGGGGTGGACAGATACGCAGTATTTT
CSVEVGQGWTDTQYF
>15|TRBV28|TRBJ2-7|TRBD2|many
TGTGCCAGCAGTTTAGGCCGGGACTACTTCTGGGAGCAGTACTTC
CASSLGRDYFWEQYF
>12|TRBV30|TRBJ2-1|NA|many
TGTGCCTGGAGTGTATCCCGTTTTGCTCAGTTCTTC
CAWSVSRFAQFF
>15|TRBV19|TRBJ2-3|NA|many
TGTGCCAGTAGTATCCTTTTTAGTGTTGTAGATACGCAGTATTTT
CASSILFSVVDTQYF
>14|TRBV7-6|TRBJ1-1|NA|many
TGTGCCAGCAGCTACGGACAGATGTACACTGAAGCTTTCTTT
CASSYGQMYTEAFF
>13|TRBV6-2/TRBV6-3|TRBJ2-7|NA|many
TGTGCCAGCAAGGCCCAGGGGAGGTACGAGCAGTACTTC
CASKAQGRYEQYF
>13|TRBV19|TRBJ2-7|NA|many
TGTGCCAGTAGTATCACTCCGGGTTTGGAGCAGTACTTC
CASSITPGLEQYF
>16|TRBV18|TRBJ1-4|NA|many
TGTGCCAGCTCAACCCAGGGTCCCGCAACTAATGAAAAACTGTTTTTT
CASSTQGPATNEKLFF
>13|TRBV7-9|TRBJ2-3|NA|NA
TGTGCCAGCAGCATCCCCGGACCTAATACGCAGTATTTT
CASSIPGPNTQYF
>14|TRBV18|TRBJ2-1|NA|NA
TGTGCCAGCTCAGAGGGACTCCTCTACAATGAGCAGTTCTTC
CASSEGLLYNEQFF
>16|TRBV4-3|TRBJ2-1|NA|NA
TGCGCCAGCAGCCCCTCCGGAGGGACGGGATACAATGAGCAGTTCTTC
CASSPSGGTGYNEQFF
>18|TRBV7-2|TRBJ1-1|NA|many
TGTGCCAGCAGCTTCCCGACGGGGGAGTCGTCCGTGATTGCTGAAGCTTTCTTT
CASSFPTGESSVIAEAFF
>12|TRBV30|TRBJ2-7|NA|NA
TGTGCCTGGAGTGTCTGGGGAAACGAGCAGTACTTC
CAWSVWGNEQYF
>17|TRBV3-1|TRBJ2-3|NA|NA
TGTGCCAGCAGCCAAGGATGGGGCCCGCTGGCCTCAGATACGCAGTATTTT
CASSQGWGPLASDTQYF
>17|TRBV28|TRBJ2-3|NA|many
TGTGCCAGCAGACCTAGAACAAGACAATTCTATCAGGATACGCAGTATTTT
CASRPRTRQFYQDTQYF
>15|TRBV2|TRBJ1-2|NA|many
TGTGCCAGCAGTGTTGGGGGCAGCGGAAACTATGGCTACACCTTC
CASSVGGSGNYGYTF
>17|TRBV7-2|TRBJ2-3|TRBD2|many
TGTGCCAGCAGCTTATCTAGCGGGCCCCTCGCCCCAGATACGCAGTATTTT
CASSLSSGPLAPDTQYF
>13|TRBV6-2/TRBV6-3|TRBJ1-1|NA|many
TGTGCCAGCACTCAGGGTAAACTCACTGAAGCTTTCTTT
CASTQGKLTEAFF
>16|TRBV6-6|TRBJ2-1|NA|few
TGTGCCAGCAGTTACGGGGACACCTTCATTTACAATGAGCAGTTCTTC
CASSYGDTFIYNEQFF
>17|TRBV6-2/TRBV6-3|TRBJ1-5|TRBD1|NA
TGTGCCAGCAGTTACTTCACTGGACAGGGGGCCGGTCAGCCCCAGCATTTT
CASSYFTGQGAGQPQHF
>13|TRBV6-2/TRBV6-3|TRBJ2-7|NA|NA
TGTGCCAGCAGATCCAGGACGGCTTGGGAGCAGTACTTC
CASRSRTAWEQYF
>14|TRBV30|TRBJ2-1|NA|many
TGTGCCTGGGCTGGGGGCCCAGGTTTCAATGAGCAGTTCTTC
CAWAGGPGFNEQFF
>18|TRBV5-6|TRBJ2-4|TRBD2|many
TGTGCCAGCAGCTTGAGTAGCGGGGGGTACTCAGCCAAAAACATTCAGTACTTC
CASSLSSGGYSAKNIQYF
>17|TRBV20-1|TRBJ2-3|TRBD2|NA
TGCAGTGCTAGAACTAGCGGGGGGGCCTGGTGGACAGATACGCAGTATTTT
CSARTSGGAWWTDTQYF
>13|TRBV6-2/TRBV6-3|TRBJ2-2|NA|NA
TGTGCCTGCAGTCATGTGCACACCGGGGAGCTGTTTTTT
CACSHVHTGELFF
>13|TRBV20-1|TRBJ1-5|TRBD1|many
TGCAGTGCGGACAGGGGGAGCAATCAGCCCCAGCATTTT
CSADRGSNQPQHF
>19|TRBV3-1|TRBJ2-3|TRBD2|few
TGTGCCAGCAGCCAAGTGGGACTAGCGGGAGGTATTGAAACAGATACGCAGTATTTT
CASSQVGLAGGIETDTQYF
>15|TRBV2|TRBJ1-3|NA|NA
TGTGCCAGCAGTGATTACACCTTCTCTGGAAACACCATATATTTT
CASSDYTFSGNTIYF